These T cell receptor beta chains were read from a single sample in a study of CD8 T cells in Susac syndrome. TCRdb processed the immunoSEQ multiplex PCR reads anew with MiXCR; each CDR3 protein has one entry. The sample holds approximately 79,000 distinct CDR3 sequences, roughly 92% seen once. The sequenced sample was CD8+ T cells from PBMCs. The receptors were gathered from a human donor with Susac syndrome. Each CDR3 is given with its conserved first and last residue. The D gene is left open where the match is weak. A clone size is listed for some rows: how often the clone was seen (once, few, many), or a class if it is expanded.

j_call v_call clone_size d_call cdr3_nt cdr3_aa
TRBJ1-2 TRBV28 . . TGTGCCAGCAGTGGCGCTTGGGGCAGAGGGGGCTACACCTTC CASSGAWGRGGYTF
TRBJ1-1 TRBV7-9 . . TGTGCCAGCAACCCCGACCAAGAAGCTTTCTTT CASNPDQEAFF
TRBJ2-1 TRBV25-1 once TRBD2 TGTGCCAGCAGTGAAGATCTCGTAGCGGGGGGGCAGTTCAATGAGCAGTTCTTC CASSEDLVAGGQFNEQFF
TRBJ1-1 TRBV28 . . TGTGCCACCAGTATCGTCACTGAGGGTCGCACTGAAGCTTTCTTT CATSIVTEGRTEAFF
TRBJ2-5 TRBV30 . . TGTGCCTGGAGTCTATTACAGGGTCTCGCGGAGACCCAGTACTTC CAWSLLQGLAETQYF
TRBJ1-2 TRBV5-1 . . TGCGCCAGCAGCTCAACCACAGGGCCCGGTGATGGCTACACCTTC CASSSTTGPGDGYTF
TRBJ2-3 TRBV3-1 . . TGTGCCAGCAGCCAAGATCGGCGGGGCACTAGCACAGATACGCAGTATTTT CASSQDRRGTSTDTQYF
TRBJ2-5 TRBV12-3/TRBV12-4 . . TGTGCCAGCAGTTTGCGGCTAGGTCAAGAGACCCAGTACTTC CASSLRLGQETQYF
TRBJ1-5 TRBV3-1 . . TGTGCCAGCAGCACGCATAGCAATCAGCCCCAGCATTTT CASSTHSNQPQHF
TRBJ2-3 TRBV9 . TRBD2 TGTGCCAGCAGCGTAGTAGACTCGGCGGGGGGGCTGGATACGCAGTATTTT CASSVVDSAGGLDTQYF
TRBJ1-5 TRBV19 . . TGTGCCAGTAGTAAAAAGCTACCGGGACATCATAGCAATCAGCCCCAGCATTTT CASSKKLPGHHSNQPQHF
TRBJ2-3 TRBV5-4 . TRBD2 TGTGCCAGCAGCCTAGCGGGGAGCACAGATACGCAGTATTTT CASSLAGSTDTQYF
TRBJ1-1 TRBV3-1 . . TGTGCCAGCAGCCCAGGGTTACGGAACACTGAAGCTTTCTTT CASSPGLRNTEAFF
TRBJ1-6 TRBV3-1 . TRBD1 TGTGCCAGCACCCTACAGGGGGACGATTCACCCCTCCACTTT CASTLQGDDSPLHF
TRBJ2-7 TRBV9 . TRBD1 TGTGCCAGCAGCGTAGAGGACAGGGGCGGGTACGAGCAGTACTTC CASSVEDRGGYEQYF
TRBJ2-6 TRBV5-1 . TRBD1 TGCGCCAGCAGCCGTGTAGGGGGCACGGGCTCTGGGGCCAACGTCCTGACTTTC CASSRVGGTGSGANVLTF
TRBJ1-2 TRBV4-2 . TRBD1 TGTGCCAGCAGCCTAGGACTCGACAGGGGGCTTCCCTATGGCTACACCTTC CASSLGLDRGLPYGYTF
TRBJ2-7 TRBV7-2 . . TGTGCCAGCAGCTGGGGGTCGGCCCTCTCGCAGTACTTC CASSWGSALSQYF
TRBJ2-7 TRBV7-9 . . TGTGCCAGCAGCTTAGCTCTAGCACACACCTCCTACGAGCAGTACTTC CASSLALAHTSYEQYF
TRBJ2-7 TRBV30 . . TGTGCCTGGGTAACTAGTATAGGGCGATACTTC CAWVTSIGRYF
TRBJ2-1 TRBV7-2 . . TGTGCCAGCCGGAGGGGAGGCCGCCTGTGGAATGAGCAGTTCTTC CASRRGGRLWNEQFF
TRBJ1-2 TRBV6-5 . TRBD1 TGTGCCAGCAGTTACACACAAACAGGGGACTATGGCTACACCTTC CASSYTQTGDYGYTF
TRBJ2-2 TRBV5-5 . . TGTGCCAGCAGAAGGGGACGGAATACCCTGAACACCGGGGAGCTGTTTTTT CASRRGRNTLNTGELFF
TRBJ2-7 TRBV16 . . TGTGCCAGCAGCCCCGCCAAACGGGACGGCCAGTACTTC CASSPAKRDGQYF
TRBJ2-2 TRBV19 . TRBD2 TGTGCCACTCAGACTAGCGAGGTCACCGGGGAGCTGTTTTTT CATQTSEVTGELFF
TRBJ1-2 TRBV12-3/TRBV12-4 . TRBD1 TGTGCCAGCAGTCAAACCAGGGGGTCCAATGGCTACACCTTC CASSQTRGSNGYTF
TRBJ2-1 TRBV20-1 once TRBD2 TGCAGTGCTAGGCCTCCGGGACTAGCGGCCTACTTGGACAATGAGCAGTTCTTC CSARPPGLAAYLDNEQFF
TRBJ2-1 TRBV7-6 . . TGTGCCAGCAGCTTTACTGCGACAACTACTAATGAGCAGTTCTTC CASSFTATTTNEQFF